This T cell receptor (beta chain) originates from a study of T cells after yellow fever vaccination. Turning to this clonotype: Its matching antigen is unknown.

Whole-study results and caveats: Across the CD4 and CD8 compartments, a small share of clonotypes was present in both.

Looked up from germline, CDR1 is GTSNPN and CDR2 is SVGIG (reference sequence). The V end was cut by 4 bases, the J end by 2 bases, with 18 bases between. The CDR3 length is 16 residues. TCRdb analysed the 5' RACE reads with MiXCR anew, one entry per CDR3 protein. The table records 450,000 to 650,000 distinct CDR3 sequences, 13% of them present only once. The source was PBMCs, collected on the day of the yellow fever booster vaccination. The rearrangement joins TRBV30 to TRBJ1-5, with D hard to call. This receptor was taken from a man aged 25-40 years who received the YFV17D yellow fever vaccine. The CDR3 nucleotides are TGTGCCTGGACCCTAAAAGGGTATTCGGGCAATCAGCCCCAGCATTTT. It translates to CAWTLKGYSGNQPQHF.